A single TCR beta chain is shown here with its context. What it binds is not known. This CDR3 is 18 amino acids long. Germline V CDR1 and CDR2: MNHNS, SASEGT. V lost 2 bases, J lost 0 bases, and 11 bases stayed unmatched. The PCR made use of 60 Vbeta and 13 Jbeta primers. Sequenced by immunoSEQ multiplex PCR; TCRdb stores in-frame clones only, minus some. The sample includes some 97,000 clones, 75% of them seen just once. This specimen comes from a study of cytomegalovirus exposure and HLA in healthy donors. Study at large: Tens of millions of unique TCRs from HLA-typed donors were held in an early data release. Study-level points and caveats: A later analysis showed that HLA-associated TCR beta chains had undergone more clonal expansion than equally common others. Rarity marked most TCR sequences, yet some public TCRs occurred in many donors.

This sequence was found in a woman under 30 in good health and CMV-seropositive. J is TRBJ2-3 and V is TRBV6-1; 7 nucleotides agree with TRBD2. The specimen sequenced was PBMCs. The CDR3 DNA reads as TGTGCCAGCAGTGAACGGCTACCCTTGGGGGGGAGCACAGATACGCAGTATTTT. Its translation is CASSERLPLGGSTDTQYF.